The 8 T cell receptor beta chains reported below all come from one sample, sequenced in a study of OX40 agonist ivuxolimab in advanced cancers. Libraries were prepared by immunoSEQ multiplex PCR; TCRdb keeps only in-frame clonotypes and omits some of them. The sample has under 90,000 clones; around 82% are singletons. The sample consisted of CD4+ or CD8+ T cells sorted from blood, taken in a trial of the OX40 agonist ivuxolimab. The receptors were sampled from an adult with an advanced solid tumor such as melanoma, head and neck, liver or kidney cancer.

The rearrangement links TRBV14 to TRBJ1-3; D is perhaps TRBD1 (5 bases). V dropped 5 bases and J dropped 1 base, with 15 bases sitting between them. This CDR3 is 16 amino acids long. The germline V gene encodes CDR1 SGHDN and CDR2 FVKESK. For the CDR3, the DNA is TGTGCCAGCAGCGTAGAACCGGGGGGGTCTGGAAACACCATATATTTT. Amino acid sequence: CASSVEPGGSGNTIYF.

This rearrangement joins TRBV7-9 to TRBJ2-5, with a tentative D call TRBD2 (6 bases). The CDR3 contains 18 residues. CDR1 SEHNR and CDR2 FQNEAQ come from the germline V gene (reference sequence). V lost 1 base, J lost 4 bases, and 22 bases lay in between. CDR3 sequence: CASSLDRPGTGTGETQYF. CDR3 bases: TGTGCCAGCAGCTTAGATCGCCCCGGGACTGGGACTGGAGAGACCCAGTACTTC.

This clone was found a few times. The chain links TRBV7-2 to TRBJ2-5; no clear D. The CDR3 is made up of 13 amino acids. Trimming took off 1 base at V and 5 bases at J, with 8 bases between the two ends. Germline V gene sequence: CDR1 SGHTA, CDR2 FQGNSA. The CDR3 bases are TGTGCCAGCAGCTTAGAAACGGTCGAGACCCAGTACTTC. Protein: CASSLETVETQYF.

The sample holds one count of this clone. The CDR3 DNA follows: TGTGCCAGCTCACACCCGTTTCCCCGGGACACTGCAGGGACCCAGTACTTC. Translated, it gives CASSHPFPRDTAGTQYF. V gene TRBV18 combines with J gene TRBJ2-5; D possibly corresponds to TRBD1 (6 bases). The germline V gene has CDR1 KGHSH and CDR2 LQKENI. CDR3 length: 17 amino acids. Trimming cost V 4 bases and J 7 bases, with 25 bases left between them.

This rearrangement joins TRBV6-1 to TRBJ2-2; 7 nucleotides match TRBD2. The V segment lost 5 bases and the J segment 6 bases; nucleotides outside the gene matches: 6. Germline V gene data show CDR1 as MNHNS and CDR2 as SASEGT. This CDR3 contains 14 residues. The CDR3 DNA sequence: TGTGCCAGCAGTTCACCGACTAGCTCCGGGGAGCTGTTTTTT. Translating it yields CASSSPTSSGELFF.

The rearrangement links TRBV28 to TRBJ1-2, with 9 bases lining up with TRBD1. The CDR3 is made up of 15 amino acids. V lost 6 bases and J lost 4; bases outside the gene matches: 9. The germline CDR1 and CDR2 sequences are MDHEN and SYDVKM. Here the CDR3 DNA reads TGTGCCAGCAGCCTTACCGGACAGGGGACCTATGGCTACACCTTC. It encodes CASSLTGQGTYGYTF.

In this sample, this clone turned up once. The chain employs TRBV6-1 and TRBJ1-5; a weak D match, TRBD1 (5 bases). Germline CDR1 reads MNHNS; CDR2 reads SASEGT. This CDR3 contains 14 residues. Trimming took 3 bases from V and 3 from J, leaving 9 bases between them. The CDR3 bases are TGTGCCAGCAGTGACGGAGGGGCCAATCAGCCCCAGCATTTT. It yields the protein CASSDGGANQPQHF.

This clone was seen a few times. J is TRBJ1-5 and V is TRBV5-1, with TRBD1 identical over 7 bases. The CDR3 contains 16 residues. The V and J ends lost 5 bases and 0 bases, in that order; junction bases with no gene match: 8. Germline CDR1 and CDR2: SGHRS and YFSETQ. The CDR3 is CASRGGTEYSNQPQHF. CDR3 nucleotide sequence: TGCGCCAGCAGGGGGGGGACAGAATATAGCAATCAGCCCCAGCATTTT.